Shown below are 5 T cell receptor beta chains from a single sample sequenced in a study of cytomegalovirus exposure and HLA in healthy donors. The PCR was carried out with 60 Vbeta primers and 13 Jbeta primers. Sequencing used immunoSEQ multiplex PCR; TCRdb keeps in-frame clones, though not all of them. This sample has about 180,000 clones; roughly 76% occur once, and the top ten carry approximately 4.4%. The sequenced sample was PBMCs. The receptors here all came from a woman under 30 in good health and CMV-seropositive.

The V gene is TRBV5-1, the J gene TRBJ2-7, with 9 positions matching TRBD1. In germline, CDR1 is SGHRS, CDR2 YFSETQ. The CDR3 contains 14 residues. The junction had 5 bases not matched to a gene; V was cut back by 2 bases and J by 5 bases. The CDR3 loop is CASSLGTGPHEQYF. The CDR3 DNA sequence: TGCGCCAGCAGCTTAGGGACAGGGCCCCACGAGCAGTACTTC. Full variable domain (remainder filled in from reference TRBV5-1 and TRBJ2-7): KAGVTQTPRYLIKTRGQQVTLSCSPISGHRSVSWYQQTPGQGLQFLFEYFSETQRNKGNFPGRFSGRQFSNSRSEMNVSTLELGDSALYLCASSLGTGPHEQYFGPGTRLTVT.

The chain combines TRBV29-1 with TRBJ2-3; 9 bases are a match to TRBD2. Looked up from germline, CDR1 is SQVTM and CDR2 is ANQGSEA. This CDR3 region has 16 residues. V was pared by 6 bases and J by 1 base, with 11 bases of the junction left unmatched. CDR3 in amino acids: CSVVGLAPGGTDTQYF. Here the CDR3 DNA reads TGCAGCGTGGTAGGACTAGCGCCGGGGGGCACAGATACGCAGTATTTT.

The chain recombines TRBV7-2 with TRBJ2-7; TRBD1 might be the D (5 bases). CDR1 is SGHTA, CDR2 FQGNSA, per germline. CDR3 length: 14 residues. Between the trimmed V and J ends, which lost 2 bases and 2 bases, there was a span of 10 bases. As DNA, the CDR3 is TGTGCCAGCAGCTTATCAGGGTCAACCTACGAGCAGTACTTC. Its protein product is CASSLSGSTYEQYF.

This clone was counted between two and nine times. The chain links TRBV7-9 to TRBJ2-2; the match to TRBD2 covers 15 bases. The CDR3 consists of 18 residues. With V trimmed by 5 bases and J by 4 bases, 8 bases remained unmatched. Germline values: CDR1 SEHNR, CDR2 FQNEAQ (reference sequence). Here the CDR3 reads CASSLLGTSGGPTGELFF. CDR3 bases: TGTGCCAGCAGCCTCCTAGGGACTAGCGGGGGGCCCACCGGGGAGCTGTTTTTT.

The chain has TRBV27 and TRBJ2-1, with unresolved D. This CDR3 contains 11 residues. Germline V gene data show CDR1 as MNHEY and CDR2 as SMNVEV (reference sequence). Trimming shortened V by 5 bases and J by 7 bases, and 6 bases separated the two germline ends. The CDR3 DNA follows: TGTGCCAGCAGTCCCCCTAATGAGCAGTTCTTC. It codes for CASSPPNEQFF.